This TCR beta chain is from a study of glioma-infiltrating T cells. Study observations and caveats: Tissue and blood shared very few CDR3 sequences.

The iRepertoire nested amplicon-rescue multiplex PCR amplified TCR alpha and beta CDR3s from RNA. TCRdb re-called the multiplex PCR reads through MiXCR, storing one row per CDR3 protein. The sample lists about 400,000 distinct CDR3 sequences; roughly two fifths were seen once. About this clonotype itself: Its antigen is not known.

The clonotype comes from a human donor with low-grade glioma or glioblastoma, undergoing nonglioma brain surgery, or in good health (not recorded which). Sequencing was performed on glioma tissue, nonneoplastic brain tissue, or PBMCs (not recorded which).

The CDR3 DNA sequence: TGTGCCACCAGCAGAGCGAGAAGAGCTAGCGGGAGACCCTACGAGCAGTACTTC. Its translation: CATSRARRASGRPYEQYF. The chain employs TRBV15 and TRBJ2-7; 10 nucleotides agree with TRBD2. The germline V gene has CDR1 LNHNV and CDR2 YYDKDF (reference sequence). Germline trimming cut 1 base from V and 2 bases from J; bases unmatched to any gene: 11. The CDR3 is 18 amino acids.